These T cell receptor beta chains were read from a single sample in a study of shared clonotypes between healthy human individuals. The assay was immunoSEQ multiplex PCR, and TCRdb's table has in-frame clones only and misses some. The sample holds about 600,000 clones, roughly 96% seen once. Sequenced input: naive CD8+ T cells sorted from blood. The receptors originated from a woman aged 25 to 39 in good health. The CDR3 runs from the conserved cysteine through the conserved F or W. The D gene is left open where the match is weak. Where a row states a size, it is once, few, many or the class of an expanded clone; other rows omit it.

TRBV28	-	14	TRBJ2-1	-	CASSFLGRNNEQFF	TGTGCCAGCAGTTTCCTGGGACGGAACAATGAGCAGTTCTTC
TRBV27	-	15	TRBJ2-1	-	CASSFRGSSYNEQFF	TGTGCCAGCAGTTTTCGGGGGAGCTCCTACAATGAGCAGTTCTTC
TRBV6-5	-	15	TRBJ2-5	TRBD1	CASSYGTGAQETQYF	TGTGCCAGCAGTTACGGGACAGGGGCGCAAGAGACCCAGTACTTC
TRBV11-3	-	16	TRBJ1-6	-	CASSSNGGSYNSPLHF	TGTGCCAGCAGCTCTAATGGGGGCTCCTATAATTCACCCCTCCACTTT
TRBV27	once	15	TRBJ2-7	TRBD2	CASSLDLAGVYEQYF	TGTGCCAGCAGTTTGGATCTAGCGGGAGTCTACGAGCAGTACTTC
TRBV7-8	-	17	TRBJ1-5	TRBD1	CASSLEQGVSPLSAQHF	TGTGCCAGCAGCTTAGAACAGGGGGTCTCCCCCTTGTCGGCCCAGCATTTT
TRBV5-1	-	12	TRBJ2-7	-	CASSLAEDKKYF	TGCGCCAGCAGCTTGGCCGAGGACAAAAAGTACTTC
TRBV2	-	13	TRBJ2-1	-	CATSSDRYNEQFF	TGTGCCACCTCATCCGACAGGTACAATGAGCAGTTCTTC
TRBV5-4	-	18	TRBJ2-7	-	CASSTEPRATTGSYEQYF	TGTGCCAGCAGCACTGAACCCCGAGCTACTACAGGGAGCTACGAGCAGTACTTC
TRBV5-4	once	15	TRBJ1-1	TRBD1	CASSSPGTGNTEAFF	TGTGCCAGCAGCTCCCCCGGGACAGGGAACACTGAAGCTTTCTTT
TRBV30	-	11	TRBJ2-1	TRBD1	CAWGTGDEQFF	TGTGCCTGGGGGACAGGGGACGAGCAGTTCTTC
TRBV9	-	15	TRBJ2-1	TRBD2	CASSPPGGRTNEQFF	TGTGCCAGCAGCCCGCCGGGCGGGAGGACAAATGAGCAGTTCTTC
TRBV6-5	-	13	TRBJ1-5	-	CASSAGENQPQHF	TGTGCCAGCAGCGCGGGGGAAAATCAGCCCCAGCATTTT
TRBV28	-	14	TRBJ2-5	-	CATVPSTNQETQYF	TGTGCCACAGTACCATCGACAAACCAAGAGACCCAGTACTTC
TRBV7-9	-	13	TRBJ2-7	-	CASSTDRFYEQYF	TGTGCCAGCAGCACCGACAGGTTTTACGAGCAGTACTTC
TRBV5-1	-	15	TRBJ2-1	TRBD1	CASSLGTDSYNEQFF	TGCGCCAGCAGCTTAGGGACAGACTCATACAATGAGCAGTTCTTC
TRBV28	-	12	TRBJ2-1	-	CASSSRYNEQFF	TGTGCCAGCAGTTCCCGATACAATGAGCAGTTCTTC
TRBV28	-	17	TRBJ2-7	-	CASSLEYGQLDTYEQYF	TGTGCCAGCAGTCTAGAATATGGACAGTTAGACACCTACGAGCAGTACTTC
TRBV4-1	-	17	TRBJ1-2	-	CASSQEFRGSGNYGYTF	TGCGCCAGCAGCCAAGAGTTTCGGGGTTCAGGGAACTATGGCTACACCTTC
TRBV19	-	18	TRBJ2-4	-	CASSPQEGRVLGKNIQYF	TGTGCCAGTAGTCCACAAGAGGGTAGAGTCTTAGGCAAAAACATTCAGTACTTC
TRBV27	-	14	TRBJ1-1	-	CASSLAPLNTEAFF	TGTGCCAGCAGTTTAGCTCCGCTGAACACTGAAGCTTTCTTT
TRBV11-2	-	17	TRBJ2-1	TRBD2	CASSDSVTSGRSNEQFF	TGTGCCAGCAGCGATAGCGTGACTAGCGGGAGAAGCAATGAGCAGTTCTTC
TRBV5-6	-	14	TRBJ1-6	-	CASSMASYNSPLHF	TGTGCCAGCAGCATGGCATCCTATAATTCACCCCTCCACTTT
TRBV7-6	-	13	TRBJ2-7	TRBD2	CASSLGLAGQQYF	TGTGCCAGCAGCCTGGGACTAGCGGGACAGCAGTACTTC
TRBV7-6	-	17	TRBJ1-5	-	CASSSLGEDGSNQPQHF	TGTGCCAGCAGCTCCCTTGGGGAGGACGGGAGCAATCAGCCCCAGCATTTT
TRBV11-2	-	16	TRBJ2-1	TRBD2	CASSLVLAGGSNEQFF	TGTGCCAGCAGCTTAGTACTAGCGGGAGGTTCCAATGAGCAGTTCTTC
TRBV29-1	-	17	TRBJ1-2	TRBD1	CSVWPLVGTGDRAGYTF	TGCAGCGTCTGGCCCCTTGTGGGGACAGGGGATCGGGCCGGCTACACCTTC
TRBV6-5	-	15	TRBJ1-4	-	CASTPKGGWGEKLFF	TGTGCCAGCACCCCCAAGGGCGGCTGGGGTGAAAAACTGTTTTTT
TRBV28	-	13	TRBJ2-5	-	CASSPDSQETQYF	TGTGCCAGCAGTCCGGACAGCCAAGAGACCCAGTACTTC
TRBV19	-	14	TRBJ1-5	-	CASSVRDFGQPQHF	TGTGCCAGTAGTGTCAGGGATTTTGGGCAGCCCCAGCATTTT
TRBV7-9	-	17	TRBJ2-7	TRBD2	CASSPGGEREDSYEQYF	TGTGCCAGCAGCCCAGGGGGAGAGCGGGAGGATTCCTACGAGCAGTACTTC
TRBV7-8	once	16	TRBJ1-1	TRBD1	CASSRDRGPGNTEAFF	TGTGCCAGCAGTCGGGACAGGGGGCCCGGGAACACTGAAGCTTTCTTT
TRBV5-4	-	16	TRBJ2-7	TRBD2	CASSLGLAGGFSEQYF	TGTGCCAGCAGCCTAGGACTAGCGGGAGGCTTTAGCGAGCAGTACTTC
TRBV7-9	-	14	TRBJ1-3	-	CASSPGIGGNTIYF	TGTGCCAGCAGCCCTGGTATCGGTGGAAACACCATATATTTT
TRBV11-2	once	15	TRBJ2-7	-	CASSGLGARAHEQYF	TGTGCCAGCAGCGGCCTTGGGGCTAGGGCCCACGAGCAGTACTTC
TRBV29-1	-	13	TRBJ1-2	-	CSVESRTFYGYTF	TGCAGCGTTGAAAGCCGTACGTTCTATGGCTACACCTTC
TRBV6-1	-	15	TRBJ2-1	TRBD2	CASSEELAGPHEQFF	TGTGCCAGCAGTGAAGAACTAGCGGGGCCCCATGAGCAGTTCTTC
TRBV13	-	15	TRBJ2-5	-	CASSSSLGGSETQYF	TGTGCCAGCAGCTCCTCTCTTGGGGGCAGCGAGACCCAGTACTTC
TRBV27	-	13	TRBJ2-7	-	CASSILQGYEQYF	TGTGCCAGCAGTATATTACAGGGTTACGAGCAGTACTTC
TRBV7-9	-	14	TRBJ1-1	-	CASSSLQGNTEAFF	TGTGCCAGCAGCTCCCTACAGGGGAACACTGAAGCTTTCTTT
TRBV7-9	-	12	TRBJ2-1	-	CASSPPGDEQFF	TGTGCCAGCAGCCCGCCGGGGGATGAGCAGTTCTTC